This TCR beta chain was identified in a study of blood T cell repertoires in COVID-19. V shed 0 bases, J shed 6 bases, and the junction held 7 bases outside the gene matches. CDR1 SEHNR and CDR2 FQNEAQ come from the germline V gene (reference sequence). The CDR3 runs 15 residues. Assay: immunoSEQ multiplex PCR; the TCRdb copy retains only in-frame clones and omits some. This repertoire shows fewer than 350,000 clones, roughly 91% found once; its top ten account for about 2.1%. Sequenced: PBMCs or T cells enriched from blood (not recorded which). The source is a middle-aged woman with acute COVID-19. J is TRBJ1-2 and V is TRBV7-9; 7 bases agree with TRBD1. The CDR3 loop is CASSLARTGWDGYTF. CDR3 coding DNA: TGTGCCAGCAGCTTAGCGCGGACAGGATGGGATGGCTACACCTTC.